Shown below are 22 T cell receptor beta chains from a single sample sequenced in a study of shared clonotypes between healthy human individuals. TCRdb's copy holds only in-frame clones and misses some; the assay was immunoSEQ multiplex PCR. The sample gives hundreds of thousands of clones, roughly 95% of which show up once; over 0.095% is in the top ten. Positively selected for CCR7, the CD45RO-negative cells used as naive CD8 cells excluded terminally differentiated effector memory CD45RA+ cells. The sequenced sample was naive CD8+ T cells sorted from blood. These receptors were collected from a woman aged 25 to 45 in good health.

The genes are TRBV27 and TRBJ1-1; no firm D call. Trimming removed 3 bases from V and 1 base from J, with 6 bases in between. The CDR3 contains 13 residues. Germline CDR1 MNHEY, CDR2 SMNVEV (reference sequence). The CDR3 nucleotides are TGTGCCAGCAGTTTCGCCGAGAACACTGAAGCTTTCTTT. Its translation is CASSFAENTEAFF.

The gene calls are TRBV5-1 and TRBJ2-7; maybe TRBD1 (6 bases). Deletions cut 3 bases from V and 3 bases from J, with 13 bases between. The CDR3 has 14 residues. The V gene's germline CDR1 is SGHRS and CDR2 YFSETQ. The CDR3 coding sequence is TGCGCCAGCAGCTCCGGGACATTAGACTACGAGCAGTACTTC. This gives the protein CASSSGTLDYEQYF.

The chain is built from TRBV11-2 and TRBJ1-2; D perhaps matches TRBD1 (5 bases). Germline CDR1 is SGHAT and CDR2 is FQNNGV. This CDR3 has 15 residues. Trimming cost V 5 bases and J 5 bases, with 18 bases left between them. CDR3 sequence reads: CASSTRDGPGYGYTF. Here the CDR3 DNA reads TGTGCCAGCAGCACCCGGGACGGCCCTGGGTATGGCTACACCTTC.

The chain employs TRBV28 and TRBJ2-1; no definite D call. CDR3 size: 14 residues. Per the germline V gene, CDR1 is MDHEN and CDR2 is SYDVKM. The V end was cut by 3 bases, the J end by 1 base, with 7 bases between. The chain's CDR3 is CASSLSSSYNEQFF. Here the CDR3 DNA reads TGTGCCAGCAGTTTGAGTTCTTCCTACAATGAGCAGTTCTTC.

The chain couples TRBV5-1 to TRBJ2-7; D possibly corresponds to TRBD2 (5 bases). Looked up from germline, CDR1 is SGHRS and CDR2 is YFSETQ. V lost 4 bases to trimming and J lost 5 bases, with 19 bases between them. There are 15 residues in the CDR3. Written as DNA, the CDR3 is TGCGCCAGCAGCCCCTCCAGCGAGGGCTGGGACGAGCAGTACTTC. Translation: CASSPSSEGWDEQYF.

The chain joins TRBV27 to TRBJ2-1, with 7 bases matching TRBD1. CDR1 MNHEY and CDR2 SMNVEV come from the germline V gene (reference sequence). This CDR3 spans 17 amino acids. V shed 3 bases, J shed 5 bases, and the junction held 13 bases outside the gene matches. CDR3 DNA sequence: TGTGCCAGCAGTTTGACAGGGCCCCCCTATTCCAACAATGAGCAGTTCTTC. Its translation: CASSLTGPPYSNNEQFF.

V is TRBV27 and J is TRBJ1-3; no reliable D call. This CDR3 has 13 amino acids. Germline CDR1 MNHEY, CDR2 SMNVEV (reference sequence). With 2 bases removed from V and 0 bases from J, the gap between germline ends came to 2 bases. CDR3 DNA: TGTGCCAGCAGTTTAGTCTCTGGAAACACCATATATTTT. Its protein is CASSLVSGNTIYF.

The chain uses TRBV7-6 and TRBJ2-1; D is unresolved. The CDR3 runs 12 residues. Germline-derived CDR1 and CDR2 are SGHVS and FNYEAQ. V shed 2 bases and J shed 6 bases, with 5 bases lying between them. DNA of the CDR3: TGTGCCAGCAGCTTAACCCGCAATGAGCAGTTCTTC. Its translation is CASSLTRNEQFF.

The chain uses TRBV7-9 and TRBJ2-7; 10 nucleotides align to TRBD2. The CDR3 is 17 residues long. With 5 bases clipped from V and 4 bases from J, the junction kept 14 bases outside the gene matches. Germline CDR1 reads SEHNR; CDR2 reads FQNEAQ (reference sequence). The CDR3 DNA follows: TGTGCCAGCAGCGCCTCCCGGGCTAGCGGGAGTATGTACGAGCAGTACTTC. This sequence encodes CASSASRASGSMYEQYF.

The genes are TRBV7-9 and TRBJ2-5; TRBD2 aligns across 9 bases. Trimming at V came to 4 bases and at J to 3 bases, leaving 3 bases not matched to a gene. CDR3 size: 14 residues. Per germline, CDR1 SEHNR and CDR2 FQNEAQ (reference sequence). DNA of the CDR3: TGTGCCAGCAGCTCTCGGACTAGCGAAGAGACCCAGTACTTC. Its protein is CASSSRTSEETQYF.

The chain links TRBV9 to TRBJ1-1, with D perhaps matching TRBD1 (5 bases). Germline assignment: CDR1 SGDLS and CDR2 YYNGEE. CDR3 length equals 15 residues. Trimming pared 1 base from V and 5 bases from J, leaving 15 bases between. The CDR3 sequence is CASSVSGRFPTEAFF. The DNA of the CDR3 is TGTGCCAGCAGCGTATCAGGGAGGTTCCCTACTGAAGCTTTCTTT. Complete variable domain (other parts from reference TRBV9 and TRBJ1-1): DSGVTQTPKHLITATGQRVTLRCSPRSGDLSVYWYQQSLDQGLQFLIQYYNGEERAKGNILERFSAQQFPDLHSELNLSSLELGDSALYFCASSVSGRFPTEAFFGQGTRLTVV.

This clone was picked up one time. This chain connects TRBV28 to TRBJ1-5; 7 nucleotides agree with TRBD1. Germline CDR1 and CDR2: MDHEN and SYDVKM. The junction had 6 bases not matched to a gene; V was cut back by 5 bases and J by 2 bases. The CDR3 spans 15 residues. The CDR3 region is CASSISGQGNQPQHF. The DNA of the CDR3 is TGTGCCAGCAGTATCTCAGGACAGGGCAATCAGCCCCAGCATTTT.

J is TRBJ2-1 and V is TRBV14; no firm D call. Trimming took 9 bases from V and 0 from J, leaving 15 bases between them. The CDR3 is made up of 15 amino acids. CDR1 SGHDN and CDR2 FVKESK come from the germline V gene. The CDR3 DNA is TGTGCCAGTGCCCCGGTTGGCGGCTCCTACAATGAGCAGTTCTTC. It codes for CASAPVGGSYNEQFF.

The genes are TRBV13 and TRBJ2-7, with D perhaps being TRBD1 or TRBD2 (6 bases each). The germline CDR1 and CDR2 sequences are PRHDT and FYEKMQ (reference sequence). This CDR3 spans 13 amino acids. V lost 5 bases to trimming and J lost 4 bases, with 12 bases between them. The CDR3 coding sequence is TGTGCCAGCAGCCGGGGGCGCTCTTACGAGCAGTACTTC. This gives the protein CASSRGRSYEQYF.

The gene calls are TRBV27 and TRBJ2-1; weak D call: TRBD2 (6 bases). The CDR3 contains 15 residues. The germline gives CDR1 MNHEY, CDR2 SMNVEV (reference sequence). Trimming removed 6 bases at V and 0 bases at J, with 12 bases between. This chain's CDR3 is CASRAGTSSYNEQFF. The CDR3 DNA sequence: TGTGCCAGCAGGGCGGGAACCAGCTCCTACAATGAGCAGTTCTTC.

The CDR3 spells CASSLLASTSTDTQYF. In DNA, the CDR3 is TGTGCCAGCAGTTTACTTGCGTCGACTAGCACAGATACGCAGTATTTT. The rearrangement joins TRBV28 to TRBJ2-3, with D unresolved. Germline V gene data show CDR1 as MDHEN and CDR2 as SYDVKM. Trimming took off 2 bases at V and 0 bases at J, with 12 bases between the two ends. This CDR3 has 16 residues. Supplemented by reference TRBV28 and TRBJ2-3, the full variable domain reads DVKVTQSSRYLVKRTGEKVFLECVQDMDHENMFWYRQDPGLGLRLIYFSYDVKMKEKGDIPEGYSVSREKKERFSLILESASTNQTSMYLCASSLLASTSTDTQYFGPGTRLTVL.

DNA of the CDR3: TGTGCCAGCAGTTTACGCGGAGCAAGGGGGAGCACTGAAGCTTTCTTT. Its protein is CASSLRGARGSTEAFF. This chain joins TRBV28 and TRBJ1-1; D is possibly TRBD1 (6 bases). The V end was cut by 2 bases, the J end by 4 bases, with 17 bases between. The CDR3 is 16 residues long. From germline, CDR1 is MDHEN and CDR2 SYDVKM.

The chain couples TRBV5-5 to TRBJ1-5; TRBD1 might be the D (6 bases). The length of the CDR3 is 14 residues. Trimming removed 0 bases at V and 3 bases at J, with 7 bases between. Germline CDR1 is SGHKS and CDR2 is YYEKEE (reference sequence). CDR3 loop: CASSLGQANQPQHF. In nucleotides, the CDR3 is TGTGCCAGCAGCTTGGGACAGGCCAATCAGCCCCAGCATTTT.

V is TRBV14 and J is TRBJ2-3, with TRBD2 matching 8 bases. V was clipped by 0 bases and J by 3 bases; unmatched bases: 14. The CDR3 sequence is 19 residues long. The germline CDR1 and CDR2 sequences are SGHDN and FVKESK. The CDR3 bases are TGTGCCAGCAGCCAAGACCCCTGGACTAGCCAGCCCGAGACAGATACGCAGTATTTT. It codes for CASSQDPWTSQPETDTQYF.

The rearrangement uses TRBV29-1 and TRBJ2-7, with 7 bases aligning to TRBD2. V gave up 4 bases and J gave up 0 bases; unmatched junction bases: 6. The CDR3 covers 14 residues. Germline V CDR1 and CDR2: SQVTM, ANQGSEA. The CDR3 reads CSVGWSGASYEQYF. For the CDR3, the DNA is TGCAGCGTTGGGTGGAGCGGGGCCTCCTACGAGCAGTACTTC.

As to this clone: Other DNA sequences in the same sample also yield this CDR3. The chain couples TRBV27 to TRBJ1-1; D is unresolved. V lost 0 bases to trimming and J lost 1 base, with 3 bases between them. This CDR3 is 13 amino acids long. Germline CDR1 and CDR2: MNHEY and SMNVEV (reference sequence). As DNA, the CDR3 is TGTGCCAGCAGTTTATCTCCGAACACTGAAGCTTTCTTT. Translated, it gives CASSLSPNTEAFF.

This chain connects TRBV27 to TRBJ2-7, with 7 nucleotides matching TRBD1. CDR1 is MNHEY and CDR2 is SMNVEV in the germline V gene (reference sequence). V was clipped by 5 bases and J by 7 bases; unmatched bases: 8. CDR3 size: 13 residues. In DNA, the CDR3 is TGTGCCAGCAGTCCAACAACAGGGGATGAGCAGTACTTC. It codes for CASSPTTGDEQYF.